This T cell receptor beta chain was identified during a study of cytomegalovirus exposure and HLA in healthy donors. Points from the study as a whole: Reports indicated that the classifier achieved high specificity and sensitivity in diagnosing cytomegalovirus status.

This PCR relied on a set of 60 Vbeta primers and 13 Jbeta primers. TCRdb's table, derived via immunoSEQ multiplex PCR, lists solely in-frame clones and lacks some. The profile shows about 100,000 clones, roughly 79% of them singletons. Details on this clone: Its antigen remains unidentified.

Source material: PBMCs. The TCR was taken from a woman in her sixties or seventies in good health and CMV-seropositive.

Here the CDR3 DNA reads TGTGCCAGCTCACTGGGACTTCCCGCGAACACCGGGGAGCTGTTTTTT. It yields the protein CASSLGLPANTGELFF. This chain uses TRBV18 with TRBJ2-2; D might be TRBD2 (6 bases). CDR1 and CDR2 (germline): KGHSH, LQKENI. CDR3 length: 16 amino acids. The V gene lost 4 bases and the J gene lost 0 bases, with 12 bases spanning the gap.